The rows below give T cell receptor beta chains drawn from one sample of a study of blood T cell repertoires in COVID-19. Repertoires were generated with immunoSEQ multiplex PCR, while TCRdb's copy carries only in-frame clones and drops some. The profile covers 85,000 to 130,000 clones, with roughly 92% appearing a single time and around 0.94% taken by the ten largest. The sequencing sample was made of peripheral blood. The receptors shown here come from a man aged 60 to 75 with acute or convalescent COVID-19. CDR3s include the opening cysteine and the closing phenylalanine or tryptophan. Each record gives: V gene, CDR3 protein.

v_call: TRBV27
cdr3_aa: CASSFLAPSTDTQYF

v_call: TRBV19
cdr3_aa: CASTFPPISGRAGTGELFF

v_call: TRBV6-1
cdr3_aa: CASSEAGGQGYSPLHF

v_call: TRBV7-3
cdr3_aa: CASSWTGDYQPQHF

v_call: TRBV30
cdr3_aa: CAWTGQGRYEQYF

v_call: TRBV28
cdr3_aa: CASSSGTGVGGYTF

v_call: TRBV18
cdr3_aa: CASSPGQVTETQYF

v_call: TRBV5-5
cdr3_aa: CASSADRAQPQHF

v_call: TRBV6-1
cdr3_aa: CASSDREPYGYTF

v_call: TRBV27
cdr3_aa: CASSRSGLRSTQYF

v_call: TRBV28
cdr3_aa: CASTIGRANEQYF

v_call: TRBV7-8
cdr3_aa: CASSSSGSLEGYGYTF

v_call: TRBV24-1
cdr3_aa: CATSDPTGEQYF

v_call: TRBV28
cdr3_aa: CASSQGLAGGEQYF

v_call: TRBV19
cdr3_aa: CASTPGQSGNTIYF

v_call: TRBV27
cdr3_aa: CASAGGADGYTF

v_call: TRBV6-2/TRBV6-3
cdr3_aa: CASSYGSGQGQPQHF

v_call: TRBV3-1/TRBV3-2
cdr3_aa: CASSPNPQGAQYF

v_call: TRBV10-1
cdr3_aa: CASSEPGQGGTGELFF

v_call: TRBV7-3
cdr3_aa: CASSPWGRDTEAFF

v_call: TRBV6-5
cdr3_aa: CASSLGLKGDQYF

v_call: TRBV27
cdr3_aa: CASSPGTSGYNEQFF

v_call: TRBV7-2
cdr3_aa: CASSLAPLTGAYEQFF

v_call: TRBV7-3
cdr3_aa: CASSSREGTSGGNEQFF

v_call: TRBV7-9
cdr3_aa: CASSKVSRSSEAFF

v_call: TRBV9
cdr3_aa: CASSVGSLGNTIYF

v_call: TRBV3-1/TRBV3-2
cdr3_aa: CASSQGQGARAFF

v_call: TRBV6-5
cdr3_aa: CASSRTVFGEKLFF

v_call: TRBV7-3
cdr3_aa: CASSFGFRDTLAKNIQYF

v_call: TRBV9
cdr3_aa: CASSPRQFRTGELFF

v_call: TRBV7-2
cdr3_aa: CASSLVFLANEQFF

v_call: TRBV30
cdr3_aa: CAWGKGGNQPQHF

v_call: TRBV5-1
cdr3_aa: CASSLTSGSYNEQFF

v_call: TRBV9
cdr3_aa: CASSKTQGGETQYF

v_call: TRBV5-4
cdr3_aa: CASSFRQGTYEQYF

v_call: TRBV5-8
cdr3_aa: CASSLATMGLAGYNEQFF

v_call: TRBV19
cdr3_aa: CASTPTGLYGYTF

v_call: TRBV3-1/TRBV3-2
cdr3_aa: CASGGRGNEQYF

v_call: TRBV9
cdr3_aa: CASSVGDRVNGEQFF